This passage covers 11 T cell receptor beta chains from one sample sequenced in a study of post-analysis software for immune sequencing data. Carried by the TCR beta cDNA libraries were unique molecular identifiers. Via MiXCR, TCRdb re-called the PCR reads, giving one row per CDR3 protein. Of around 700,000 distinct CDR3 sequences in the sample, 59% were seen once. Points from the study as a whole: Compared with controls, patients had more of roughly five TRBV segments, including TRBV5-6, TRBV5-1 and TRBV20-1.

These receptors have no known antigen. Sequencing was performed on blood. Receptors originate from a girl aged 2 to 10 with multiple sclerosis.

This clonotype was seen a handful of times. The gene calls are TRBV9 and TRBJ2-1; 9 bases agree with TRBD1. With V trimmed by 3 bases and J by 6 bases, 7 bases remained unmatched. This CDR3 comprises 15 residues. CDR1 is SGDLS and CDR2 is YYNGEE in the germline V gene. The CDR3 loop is CASSARDRDTNEQFF. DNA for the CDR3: TGTGCCAGCAGCGCCCGGGACAGGGATACCAATGAGCAGTTCTTC.

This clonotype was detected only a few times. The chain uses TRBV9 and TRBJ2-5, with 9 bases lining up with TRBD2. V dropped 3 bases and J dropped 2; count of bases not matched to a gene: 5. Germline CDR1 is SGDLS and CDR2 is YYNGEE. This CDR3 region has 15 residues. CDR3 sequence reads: CASSESGGPQETQYF. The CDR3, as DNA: TGTGCCAGCAGCGAGAGCGGGGGGCCTCAAGAGACCCAGTACTTC.

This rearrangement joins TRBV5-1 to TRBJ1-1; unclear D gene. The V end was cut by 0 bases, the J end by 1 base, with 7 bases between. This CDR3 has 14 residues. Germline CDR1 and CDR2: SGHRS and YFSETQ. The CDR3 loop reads CASSLVGRNTEAFF. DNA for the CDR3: TGCGCCAGCAGCTTGGTCGGCAGGAACACTGAAGCTTTCTTT.

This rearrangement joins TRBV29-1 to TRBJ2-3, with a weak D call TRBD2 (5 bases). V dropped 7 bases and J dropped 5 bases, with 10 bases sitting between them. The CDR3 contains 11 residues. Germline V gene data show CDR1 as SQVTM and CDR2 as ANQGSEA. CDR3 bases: TGCAGCGGGGCGGGCGGAGATACGCAGTATTTT. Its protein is CSGAGGDTQYF.

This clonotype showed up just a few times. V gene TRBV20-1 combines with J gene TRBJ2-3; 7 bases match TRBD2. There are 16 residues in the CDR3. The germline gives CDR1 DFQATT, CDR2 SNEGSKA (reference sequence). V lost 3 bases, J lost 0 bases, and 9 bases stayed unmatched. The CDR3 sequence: CSASSPSGASTDTQYF. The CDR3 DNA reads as TGCAGTGCTAGTTCCCCTAGCGGAGCTAGCACAGATACGCAGTATTTT.

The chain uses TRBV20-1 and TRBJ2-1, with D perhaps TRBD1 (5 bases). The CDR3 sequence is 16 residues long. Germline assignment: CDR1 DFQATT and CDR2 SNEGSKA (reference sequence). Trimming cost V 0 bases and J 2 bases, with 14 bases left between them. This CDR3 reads CSARDGSQGAYNEQFF. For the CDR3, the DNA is TGCAGTGCTAGAGATGGGTCCCAAGGGGCCTACAATGAGCAGTTCTTC.

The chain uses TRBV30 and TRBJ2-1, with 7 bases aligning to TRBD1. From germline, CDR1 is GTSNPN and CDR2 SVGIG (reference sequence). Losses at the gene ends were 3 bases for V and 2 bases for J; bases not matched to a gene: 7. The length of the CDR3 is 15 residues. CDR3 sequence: CAWSFDRAPYNEQFF. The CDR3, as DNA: TGTGCCTGGAGCTTTGACAGGGCTCCCTACAATGAGCAGTTCTTC.

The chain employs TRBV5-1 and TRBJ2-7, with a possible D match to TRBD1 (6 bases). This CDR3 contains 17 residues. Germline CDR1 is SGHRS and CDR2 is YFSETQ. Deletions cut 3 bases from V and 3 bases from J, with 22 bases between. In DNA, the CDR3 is TGCGCCAGCAGCTCAACATTAGACAGGAAAGCAGTCTACGAGCAGTACTTC. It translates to CASSSTLDRKAVYEQYF.

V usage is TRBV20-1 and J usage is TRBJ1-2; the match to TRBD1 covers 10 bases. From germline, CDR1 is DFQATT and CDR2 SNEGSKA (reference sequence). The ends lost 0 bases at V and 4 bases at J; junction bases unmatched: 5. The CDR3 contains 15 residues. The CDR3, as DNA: TGCAGTGCTAGAGATCCTCGGGACAGGGGCTATGGCTACACCTTC. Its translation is CSARDPRDRGYGYTF.

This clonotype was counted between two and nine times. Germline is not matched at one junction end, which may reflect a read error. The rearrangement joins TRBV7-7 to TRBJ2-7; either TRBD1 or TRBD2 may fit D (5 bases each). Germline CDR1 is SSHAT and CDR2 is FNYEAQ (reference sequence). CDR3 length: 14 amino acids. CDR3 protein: CASSKKGRRYEQYF. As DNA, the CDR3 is TGCGCCAGCAGCAAAAAGGGACGGAGATACGAGCAGTACTTC.

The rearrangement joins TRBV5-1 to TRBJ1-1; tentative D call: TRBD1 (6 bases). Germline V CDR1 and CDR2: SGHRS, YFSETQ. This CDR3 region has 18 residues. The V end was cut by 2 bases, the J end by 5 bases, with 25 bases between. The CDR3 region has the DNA TGCGCCAGCAGCTTCCTTCATGACAGGCTTAAAGTACGGACTGAAGCTTTCTTT. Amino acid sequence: CASSFLHDRLKVRTEAFF. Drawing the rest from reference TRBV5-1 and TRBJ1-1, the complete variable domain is KAGVTQTPRYLIKTRGQQVTLSCSPISGHRSVSWYQQTPGQGLQFLFEYFSETQRNKGNFPGRFSGRQFSNSRSEMNVSTLELGDSALYLCASSFLHDRLKVRTEAFFGQGTRLTVV.